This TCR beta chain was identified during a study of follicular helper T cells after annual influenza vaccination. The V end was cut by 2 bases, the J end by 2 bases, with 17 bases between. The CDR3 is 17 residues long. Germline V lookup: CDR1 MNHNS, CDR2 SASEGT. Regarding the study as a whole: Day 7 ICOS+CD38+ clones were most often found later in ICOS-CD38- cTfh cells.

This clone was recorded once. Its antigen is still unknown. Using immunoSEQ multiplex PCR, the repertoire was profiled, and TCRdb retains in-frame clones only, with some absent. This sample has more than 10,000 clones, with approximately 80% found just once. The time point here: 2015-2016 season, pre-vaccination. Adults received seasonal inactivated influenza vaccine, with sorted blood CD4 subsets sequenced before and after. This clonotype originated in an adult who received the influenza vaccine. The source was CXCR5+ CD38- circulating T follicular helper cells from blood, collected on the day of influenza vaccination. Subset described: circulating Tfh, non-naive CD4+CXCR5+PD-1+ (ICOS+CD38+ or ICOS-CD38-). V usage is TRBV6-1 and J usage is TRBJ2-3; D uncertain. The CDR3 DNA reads TGTGCCAGCAGTGAAAGGTCGGGCCGAATCCCCACAGATACGCAGTATTTT. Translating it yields CASSERSGRIPTDTQYF.